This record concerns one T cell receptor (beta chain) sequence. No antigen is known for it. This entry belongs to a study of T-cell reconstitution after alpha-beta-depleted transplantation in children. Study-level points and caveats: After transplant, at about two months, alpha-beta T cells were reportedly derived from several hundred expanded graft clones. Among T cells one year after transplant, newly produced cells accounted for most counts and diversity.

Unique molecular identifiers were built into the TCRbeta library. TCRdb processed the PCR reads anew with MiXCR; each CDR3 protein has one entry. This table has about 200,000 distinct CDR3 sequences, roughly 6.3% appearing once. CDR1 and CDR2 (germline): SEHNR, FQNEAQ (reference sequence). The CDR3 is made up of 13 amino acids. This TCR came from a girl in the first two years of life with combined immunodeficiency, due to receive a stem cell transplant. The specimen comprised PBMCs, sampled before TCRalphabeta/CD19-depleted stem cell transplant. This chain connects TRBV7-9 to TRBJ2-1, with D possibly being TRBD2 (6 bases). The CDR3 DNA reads TGTGCACTGAGGGACTTCAATTACAATGAGCAGTTCTTC. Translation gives CALRDFNYNEQFF.